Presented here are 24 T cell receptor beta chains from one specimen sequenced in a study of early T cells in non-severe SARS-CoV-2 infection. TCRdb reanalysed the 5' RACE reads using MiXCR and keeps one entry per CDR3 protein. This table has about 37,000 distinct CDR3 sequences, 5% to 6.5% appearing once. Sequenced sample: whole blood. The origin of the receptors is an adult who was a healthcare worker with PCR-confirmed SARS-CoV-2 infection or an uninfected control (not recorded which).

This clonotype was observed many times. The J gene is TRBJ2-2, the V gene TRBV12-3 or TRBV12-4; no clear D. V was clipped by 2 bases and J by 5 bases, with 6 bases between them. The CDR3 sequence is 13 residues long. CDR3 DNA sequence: TGTGCCAGCAGTTTAATGCGGACCGGGGAGCTGTTTTTT. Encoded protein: CASSLMRTGELFF.

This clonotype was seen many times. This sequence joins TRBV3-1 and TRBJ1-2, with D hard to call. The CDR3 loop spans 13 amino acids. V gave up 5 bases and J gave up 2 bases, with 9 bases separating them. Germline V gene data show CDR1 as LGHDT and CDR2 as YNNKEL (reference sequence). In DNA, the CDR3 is TGTGCCAGCAGCGACCGTAACAACTATGGCTACACCTTC. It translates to CASSDRNNYGYTF.

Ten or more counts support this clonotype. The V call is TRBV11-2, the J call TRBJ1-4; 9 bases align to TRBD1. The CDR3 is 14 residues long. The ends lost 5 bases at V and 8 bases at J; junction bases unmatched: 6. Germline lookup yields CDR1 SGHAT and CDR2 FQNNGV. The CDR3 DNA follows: TGTGCCAGCAGCCCTGGGACAGGGAGGGAAAAACTGTTTTTT. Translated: CASSPGTGREKLFF.

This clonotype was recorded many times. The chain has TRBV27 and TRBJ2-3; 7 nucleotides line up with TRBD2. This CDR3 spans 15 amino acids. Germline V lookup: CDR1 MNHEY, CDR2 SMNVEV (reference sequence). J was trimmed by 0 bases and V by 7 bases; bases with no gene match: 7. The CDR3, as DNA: TGTGCCAGCACCCTGGGCGGGGGTAGCACAGATACGCAGTATTTT. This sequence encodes CASTLGGGSTDTQYF.

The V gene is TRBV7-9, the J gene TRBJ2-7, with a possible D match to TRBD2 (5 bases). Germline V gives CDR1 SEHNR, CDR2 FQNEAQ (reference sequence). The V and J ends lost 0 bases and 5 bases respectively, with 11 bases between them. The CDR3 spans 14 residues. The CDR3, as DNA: TGTGCCAGCAGCTTAGCACTAGTCGGCAACGAGCAGTACTTC. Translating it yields CASSLALVGNEQYF.

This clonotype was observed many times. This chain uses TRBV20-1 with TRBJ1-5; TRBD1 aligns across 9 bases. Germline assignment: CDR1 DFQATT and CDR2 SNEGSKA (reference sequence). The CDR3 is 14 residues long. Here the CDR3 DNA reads TGCAGCGGCTGGACAGGGGCTTACAATCAGCCCCAGCATTTT. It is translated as CSGWTGAYNQPQHF.

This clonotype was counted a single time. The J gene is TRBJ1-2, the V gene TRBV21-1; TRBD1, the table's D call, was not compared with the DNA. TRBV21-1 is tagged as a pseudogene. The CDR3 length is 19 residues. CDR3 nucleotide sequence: TGTGCCAGCAGTGCCCCGGGGGACGGACAGCGGACTTCTAACTATGCCTACACCTTC. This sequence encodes CASSAPGDGQRTSNYAYTF.

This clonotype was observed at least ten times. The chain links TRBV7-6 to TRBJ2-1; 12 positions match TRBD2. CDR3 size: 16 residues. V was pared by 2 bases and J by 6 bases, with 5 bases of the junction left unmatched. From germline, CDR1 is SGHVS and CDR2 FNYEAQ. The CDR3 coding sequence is TGTGCCAGCAGCTTATCCCTAGCGGGAGGGTTCAATGAGCAGTTCTTC. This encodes CASSLSLAGGFNEQFF.

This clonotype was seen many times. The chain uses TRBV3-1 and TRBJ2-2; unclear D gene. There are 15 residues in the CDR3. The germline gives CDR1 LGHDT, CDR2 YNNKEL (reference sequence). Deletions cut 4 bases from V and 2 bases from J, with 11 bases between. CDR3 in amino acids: CASSPSDANTGELFF. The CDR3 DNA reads TGTGCCAGCAGCCCTTCTGACGCTAACACCGGGGAGCTGTTTTTT. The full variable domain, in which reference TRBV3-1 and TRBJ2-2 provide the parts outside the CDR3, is DTAVSQTPKYLVTQMGNDKSIKCEQNLGHDTMYWYKQDSKKFLKIMFSYNNKELIINETVPNRFSPKSPDKAHLNLHINSLELGDSAVYFCASSPSDANTGELFFGEGSRLTVL.

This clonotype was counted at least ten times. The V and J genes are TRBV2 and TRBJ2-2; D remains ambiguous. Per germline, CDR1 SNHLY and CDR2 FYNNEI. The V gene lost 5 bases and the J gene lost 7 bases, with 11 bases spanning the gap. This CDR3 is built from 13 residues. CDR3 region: CASSYRVDGELFF. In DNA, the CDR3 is TGTGCCAGCAGTTATAGGGTGGACGGGGAGCTGTTTTTT.

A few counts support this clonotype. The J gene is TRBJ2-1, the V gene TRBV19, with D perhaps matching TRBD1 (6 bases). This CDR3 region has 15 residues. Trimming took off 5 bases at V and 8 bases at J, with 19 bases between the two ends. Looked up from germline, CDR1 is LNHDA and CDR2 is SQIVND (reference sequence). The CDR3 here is CASSPRGRGFDEQFF. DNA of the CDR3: TGTGCCAGTAGTCCTCGAGGCAGGGGATTCGATGAGCAGTTCTTC.

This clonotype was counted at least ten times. Written as DNA, the CDR3 is TGTGCCAGCAGTTTCGGCCAGGGTAACTATGGCTACACCTTC. This sequence encodes CASSFGQGNYGYTF. The chain recombines TRBV28 with TRBJ1-2; tentative D call: TRBD1 (5 bases). Trimming took 3 bases from V and 1 from J, leaving 9 bases between them. The CDR3 is made up of 14 amino acids. Germline assignment: CDR1 MDHEN and CDR2 SYDVKM.

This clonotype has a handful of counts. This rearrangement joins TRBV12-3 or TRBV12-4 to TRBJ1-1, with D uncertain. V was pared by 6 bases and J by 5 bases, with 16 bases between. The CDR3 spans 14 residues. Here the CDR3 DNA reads TGTGCCAGCAGCCCTAATGGTGGAGGAACTGAAGCTTTCTTT. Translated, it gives CASSPNGGGTEAFF.

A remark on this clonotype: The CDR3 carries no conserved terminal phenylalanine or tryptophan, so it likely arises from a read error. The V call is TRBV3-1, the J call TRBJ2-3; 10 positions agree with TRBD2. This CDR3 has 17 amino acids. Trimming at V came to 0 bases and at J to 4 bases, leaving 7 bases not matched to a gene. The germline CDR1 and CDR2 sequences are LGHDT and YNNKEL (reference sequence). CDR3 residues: CASSQDVLAGLSDTQYS. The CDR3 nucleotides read TGTGCCAGCAGCCAAGATGTACTAGCGGGACTCTCAGATACGCAGTATTCT.

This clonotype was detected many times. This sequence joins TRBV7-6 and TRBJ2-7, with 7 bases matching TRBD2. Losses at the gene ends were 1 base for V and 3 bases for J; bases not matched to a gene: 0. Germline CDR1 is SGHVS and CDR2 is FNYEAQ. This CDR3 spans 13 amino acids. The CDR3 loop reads CASSLERDYEQYF. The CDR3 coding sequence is TGTGCCAGCAGCTTAGAGCGGGACTACGAGCAGTACTTC.

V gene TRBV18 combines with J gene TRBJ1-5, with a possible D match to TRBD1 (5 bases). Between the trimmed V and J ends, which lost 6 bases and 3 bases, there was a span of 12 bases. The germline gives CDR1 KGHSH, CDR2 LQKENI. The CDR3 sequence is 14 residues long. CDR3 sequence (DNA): TGTGCCAGCTCCGACCGGGACTACAATCAGCCCCAGCATTTT. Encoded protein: CASSDRDYNQPQHF.

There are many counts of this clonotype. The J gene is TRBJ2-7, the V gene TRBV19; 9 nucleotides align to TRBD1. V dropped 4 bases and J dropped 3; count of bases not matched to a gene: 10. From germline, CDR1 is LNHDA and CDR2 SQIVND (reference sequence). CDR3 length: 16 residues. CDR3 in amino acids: CASSRQAQGAGYEQYF. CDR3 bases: TGTGCCAGTAGTAGACAAGCACAGGGGGCGGGCTACGAGCAGTACTTC. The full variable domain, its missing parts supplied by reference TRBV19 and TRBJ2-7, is DGGITQSPKYLFRKEGQNVTLSCEQNLNHDAMYWYRQDPGQGLRLIYYSQIVNDFQKGDIAEGYSVSREKKESFPLTVTSAQKNPTAFYLCASSRQAQGAGYEQYFGPGTRLTVT.

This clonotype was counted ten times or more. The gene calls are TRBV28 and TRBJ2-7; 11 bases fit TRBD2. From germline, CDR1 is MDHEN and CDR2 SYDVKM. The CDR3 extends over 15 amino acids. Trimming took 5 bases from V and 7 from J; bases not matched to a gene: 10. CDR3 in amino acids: CASSGNSGRAREQYF. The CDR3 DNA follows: TGTGCCAGCAGTGGGAATAGCGGGAGGGCACGGGAGCAGTACTTC.

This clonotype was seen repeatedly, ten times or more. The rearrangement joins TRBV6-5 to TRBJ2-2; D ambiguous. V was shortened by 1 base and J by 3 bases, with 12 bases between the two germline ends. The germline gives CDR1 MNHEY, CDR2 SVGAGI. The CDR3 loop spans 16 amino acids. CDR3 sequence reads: CASSYLGSLDTGELFF. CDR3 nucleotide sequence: TGTGCCAGCAGTTACTTAGGCTCCCTAGACACCGGGGAGCTGTTTTTT.

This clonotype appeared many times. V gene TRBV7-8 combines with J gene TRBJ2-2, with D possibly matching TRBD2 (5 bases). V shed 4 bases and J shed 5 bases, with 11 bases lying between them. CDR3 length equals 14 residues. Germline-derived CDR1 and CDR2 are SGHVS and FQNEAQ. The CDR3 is CASSSGYGTGELFF. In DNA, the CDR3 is TGTGCCAGCAGCTCGGGGTACGGGACCGGGGAGCTGTTTTTT.

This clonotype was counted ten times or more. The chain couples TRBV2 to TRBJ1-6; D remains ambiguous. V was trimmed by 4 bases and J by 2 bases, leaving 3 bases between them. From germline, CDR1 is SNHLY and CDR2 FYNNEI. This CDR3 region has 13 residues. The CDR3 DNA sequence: TGTGCCAGCAGTGCGCCCTATAATTCACCCCTCCACTTT. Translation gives CASSAPYNSPLHF.

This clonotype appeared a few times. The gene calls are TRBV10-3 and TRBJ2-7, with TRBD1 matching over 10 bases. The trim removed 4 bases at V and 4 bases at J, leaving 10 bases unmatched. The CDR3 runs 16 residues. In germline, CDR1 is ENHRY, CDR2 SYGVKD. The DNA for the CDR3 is TGTGCCATCAGTGGTGATCGACAGGGGGCAACGTACGAGCAGTACTTC. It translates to CAISGDRQGATYEQYF.

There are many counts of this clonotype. The CDR3 sequence is CASSSSGYEQYF. The CDR3 DNA follows: TGTGCCAGCAGCTCTAGCGGCTACGAGCAGTACTTC. The chain employs TRBV7-2 and TRBJ2-7; TRBD2 agrees at 7 bases. V lost 4 bases and J lost 3; bases outside the gene matches: 0. Germline lookup yields CDR1 SGHTA and CDR2 FQGNSA. CDR3 length equals 12 residues.

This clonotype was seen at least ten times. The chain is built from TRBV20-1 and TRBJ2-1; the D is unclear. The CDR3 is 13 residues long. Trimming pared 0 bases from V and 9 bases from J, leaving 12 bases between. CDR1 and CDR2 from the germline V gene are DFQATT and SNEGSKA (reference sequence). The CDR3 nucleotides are TGCAGTGCTAGAGATCGGGTCCTTCGTGAGCAGTTCTTC. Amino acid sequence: CSARDRVLREQFF.